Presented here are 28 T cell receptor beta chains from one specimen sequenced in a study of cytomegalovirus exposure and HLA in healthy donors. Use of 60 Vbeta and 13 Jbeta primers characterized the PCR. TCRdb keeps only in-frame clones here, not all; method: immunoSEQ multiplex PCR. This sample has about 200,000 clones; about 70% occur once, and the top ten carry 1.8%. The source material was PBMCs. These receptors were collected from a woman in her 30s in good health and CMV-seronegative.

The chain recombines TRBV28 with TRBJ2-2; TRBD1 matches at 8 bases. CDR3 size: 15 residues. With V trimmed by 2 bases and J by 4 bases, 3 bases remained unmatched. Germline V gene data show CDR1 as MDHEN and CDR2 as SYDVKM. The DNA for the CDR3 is TGTGCCAGCAGTTTAAGGGACAGGCCCACCGGGGAGCTGTTTTTT. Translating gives CASSLRDRPTGELFF.

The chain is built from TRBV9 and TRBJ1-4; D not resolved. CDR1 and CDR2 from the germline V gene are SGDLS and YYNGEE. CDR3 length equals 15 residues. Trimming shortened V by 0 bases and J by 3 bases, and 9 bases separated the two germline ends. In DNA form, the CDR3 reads TGTGCCAGCAGCGTAGGCATTGCAGCTAATGAAAAACTGTTTTTT. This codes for CASSVGIAANEKLFF.

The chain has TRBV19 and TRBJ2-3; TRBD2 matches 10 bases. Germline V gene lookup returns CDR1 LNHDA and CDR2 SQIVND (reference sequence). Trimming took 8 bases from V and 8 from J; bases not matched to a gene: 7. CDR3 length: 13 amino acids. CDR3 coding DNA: TGTGCCAGTGCTAGCGGGGGCGTCGCTACGCAGTATTTT. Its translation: CASASGGVATQYF.

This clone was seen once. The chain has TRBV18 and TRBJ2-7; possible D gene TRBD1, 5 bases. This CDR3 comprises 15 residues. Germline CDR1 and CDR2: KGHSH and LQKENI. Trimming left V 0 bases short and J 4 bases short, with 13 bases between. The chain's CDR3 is CASSPPGRGRYEQYF. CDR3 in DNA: TGTGCCAGCTCACCACCCGGAAGGGGTAGGTACGAGCAGTACTTC.

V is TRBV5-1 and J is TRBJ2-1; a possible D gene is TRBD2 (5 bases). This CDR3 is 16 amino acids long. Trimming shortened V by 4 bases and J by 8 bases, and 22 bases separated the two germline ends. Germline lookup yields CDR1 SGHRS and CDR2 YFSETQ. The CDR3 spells CASSPTAGVTYYEQFF. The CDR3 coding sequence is TGCGCCAGCAGCCCCACGGCGGGTGTGACGTACTATGAGCAGTTCTTC.

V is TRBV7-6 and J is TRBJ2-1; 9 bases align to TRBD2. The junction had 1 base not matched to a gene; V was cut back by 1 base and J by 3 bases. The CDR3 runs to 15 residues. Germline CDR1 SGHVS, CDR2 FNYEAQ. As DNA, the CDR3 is TGTGCCAGCAGCTTAGTAGCGGGGGACTACAATGAGCAGTTCTTC. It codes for CASSLVAGDYNEQFF.

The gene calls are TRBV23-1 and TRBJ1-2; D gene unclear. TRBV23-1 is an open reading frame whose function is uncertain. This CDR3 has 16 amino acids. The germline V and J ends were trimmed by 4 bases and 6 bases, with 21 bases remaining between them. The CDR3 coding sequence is TGCGCCAGCAGTCCCCCCCACCCGTGGAGGGTGAATGGCTACACCTTC. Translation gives CASSPPHPWRVNGYTF.

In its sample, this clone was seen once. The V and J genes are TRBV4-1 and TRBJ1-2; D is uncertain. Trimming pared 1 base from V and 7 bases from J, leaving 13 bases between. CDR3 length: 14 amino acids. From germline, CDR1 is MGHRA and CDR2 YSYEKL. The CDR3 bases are TGCGCCAGCAGCCAAGCCGTCAGGTTCCGTGGCTACACCTTC. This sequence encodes CASSQAVRFRGYTF.

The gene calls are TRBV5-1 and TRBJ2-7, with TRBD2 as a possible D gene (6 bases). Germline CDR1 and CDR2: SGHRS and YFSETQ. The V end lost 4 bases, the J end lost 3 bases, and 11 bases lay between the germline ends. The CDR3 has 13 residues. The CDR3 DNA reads TGCGCCAGCAGCACTTGGGGGGTCTACGAGCAGTACTTC. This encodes CASSTWGVYEQYF.

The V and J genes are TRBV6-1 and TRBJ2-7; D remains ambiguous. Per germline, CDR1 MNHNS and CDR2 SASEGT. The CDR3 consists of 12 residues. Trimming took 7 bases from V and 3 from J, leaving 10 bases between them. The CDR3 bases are TGTGCCAGCATTCGTCCCGGCTACGAGCAGTACTTC. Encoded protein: CASIRPGYEQYF.

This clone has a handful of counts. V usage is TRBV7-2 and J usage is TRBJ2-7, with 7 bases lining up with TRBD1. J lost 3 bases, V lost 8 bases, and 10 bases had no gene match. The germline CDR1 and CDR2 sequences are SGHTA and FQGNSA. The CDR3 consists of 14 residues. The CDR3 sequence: CASGQQGFRYEQYF. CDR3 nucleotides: TGTGCCAGCGGCCAACAGGGGTTTCGCTACGAGCAGTACTTC.

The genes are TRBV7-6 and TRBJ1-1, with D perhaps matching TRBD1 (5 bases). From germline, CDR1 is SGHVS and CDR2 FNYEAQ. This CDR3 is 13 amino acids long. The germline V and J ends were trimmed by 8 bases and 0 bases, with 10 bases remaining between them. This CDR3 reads CASGRDLNTEAFF. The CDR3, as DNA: TGTGCCAGCGGGAGGGACCTGAACACTGAAGCTTTCTTT.

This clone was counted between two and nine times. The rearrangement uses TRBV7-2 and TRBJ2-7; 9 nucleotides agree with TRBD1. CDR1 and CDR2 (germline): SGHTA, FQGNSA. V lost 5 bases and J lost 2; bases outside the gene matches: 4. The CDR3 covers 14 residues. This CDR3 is CASSGNRGPYEQYF. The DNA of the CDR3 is TGTGCCAGCAGCGGTAACAGGGGGCCCTACGAGCAGTACTTC.

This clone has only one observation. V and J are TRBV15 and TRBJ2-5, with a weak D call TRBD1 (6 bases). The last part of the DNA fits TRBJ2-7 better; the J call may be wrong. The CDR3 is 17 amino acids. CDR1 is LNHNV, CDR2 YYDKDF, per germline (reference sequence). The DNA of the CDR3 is TGTGCCACCAGCAGACTTATGACCGGGACAAACACCTACGAGCAGTACTTC. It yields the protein CATSRLMTGTNTYEQYF.

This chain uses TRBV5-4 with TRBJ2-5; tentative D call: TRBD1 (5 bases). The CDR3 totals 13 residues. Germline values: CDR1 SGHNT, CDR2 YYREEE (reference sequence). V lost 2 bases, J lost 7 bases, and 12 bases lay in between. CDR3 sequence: CASSFGDRGTQYF. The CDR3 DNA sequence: TGTGCCAGCAGCTTTGGGGATAGGGGGACCCAGTACTTC.

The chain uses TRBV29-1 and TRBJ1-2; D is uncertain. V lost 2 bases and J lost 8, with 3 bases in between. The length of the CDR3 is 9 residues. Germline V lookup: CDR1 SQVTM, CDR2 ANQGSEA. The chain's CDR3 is CSVEQGYTF. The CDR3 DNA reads TGCAGCGTTGAACAAGGCTACACCTTC.

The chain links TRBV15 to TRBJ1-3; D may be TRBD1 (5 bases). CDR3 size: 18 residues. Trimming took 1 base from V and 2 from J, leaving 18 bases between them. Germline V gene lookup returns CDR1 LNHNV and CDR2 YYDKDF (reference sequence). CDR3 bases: TGTGCCACCAGCAGAGGGGCAGGGACTAGAAGGACTGGAAACACCATATATTTT. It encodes CATSRGAGTRRTGNTIYF. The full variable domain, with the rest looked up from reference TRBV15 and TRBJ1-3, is DAMVIQNPRYQVTQFGKPVTLSCSQTLNHNVMYWYQQKSSQAPKLLFHYYDKDFNNEADTPDNFQSRRPNTSFCFLDIRSPGLGDTAMYLCATSRGAGTRRTGNTIYFGEGSWLTVV.

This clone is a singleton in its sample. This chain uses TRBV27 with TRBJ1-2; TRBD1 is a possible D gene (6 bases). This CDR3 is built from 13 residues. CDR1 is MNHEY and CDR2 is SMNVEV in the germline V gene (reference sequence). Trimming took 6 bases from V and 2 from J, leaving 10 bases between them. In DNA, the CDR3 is TGTGCCAGCAGCCGACAGGCCAACTATGGCTACACCTTC. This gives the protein CASSRQANYGYTF.

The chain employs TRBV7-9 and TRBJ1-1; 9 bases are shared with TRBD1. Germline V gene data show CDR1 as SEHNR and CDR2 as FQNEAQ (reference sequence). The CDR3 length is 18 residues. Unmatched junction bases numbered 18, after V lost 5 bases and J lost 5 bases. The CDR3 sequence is CASSLMSGTGFLWTEAFF. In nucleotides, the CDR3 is TGTGCCAGCAGCCTCATGAGCGGGACAGGGTTCCTTTGGACTGAAGCTTTCTTT.

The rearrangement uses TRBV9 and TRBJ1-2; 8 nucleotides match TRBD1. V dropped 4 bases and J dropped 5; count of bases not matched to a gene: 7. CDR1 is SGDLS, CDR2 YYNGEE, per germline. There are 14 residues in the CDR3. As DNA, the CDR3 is TGTGCCAGCAGCCCAGGGGGCGTGGGGTATGGCTACACCTTC. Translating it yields CASSPGGVGYGYTF. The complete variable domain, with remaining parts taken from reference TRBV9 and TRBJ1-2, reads DSGVTQTPKHLITATGQRVTLRCSPRSGDLSVYWYQQSLDQGLQFLIQYYNGEERAKGNILERFSAQQFPDLHSELNLSSLELGDSALYFCASSPGGVGYGYTFGSGTRLTVV.

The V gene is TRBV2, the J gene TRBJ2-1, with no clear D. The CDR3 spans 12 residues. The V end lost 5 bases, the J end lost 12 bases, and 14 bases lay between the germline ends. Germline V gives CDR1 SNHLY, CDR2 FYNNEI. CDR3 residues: CASSHTPVGQFF. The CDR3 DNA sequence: TGTGCCAGCAGTCATACTCCTGTCGGGCAGTTCTTC.

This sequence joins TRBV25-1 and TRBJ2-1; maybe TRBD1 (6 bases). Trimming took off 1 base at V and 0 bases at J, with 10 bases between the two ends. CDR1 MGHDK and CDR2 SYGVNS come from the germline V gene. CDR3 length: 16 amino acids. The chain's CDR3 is CASSEWGPSSYNEQFF. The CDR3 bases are TGTGCCAGCAGTGAATGGGGGCCGAGCTCCTACAATGAGCAGTTCTTC.

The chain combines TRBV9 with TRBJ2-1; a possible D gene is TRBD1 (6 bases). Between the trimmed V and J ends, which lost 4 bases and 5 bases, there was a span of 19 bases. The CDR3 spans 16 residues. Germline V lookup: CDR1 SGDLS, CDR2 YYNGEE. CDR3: CASSPGVDRPHNEQFF. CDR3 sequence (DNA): TGTGCCAGCAGCCCCGGGGTTGACAGGCCACACAATGAGCAGTTCTTC.

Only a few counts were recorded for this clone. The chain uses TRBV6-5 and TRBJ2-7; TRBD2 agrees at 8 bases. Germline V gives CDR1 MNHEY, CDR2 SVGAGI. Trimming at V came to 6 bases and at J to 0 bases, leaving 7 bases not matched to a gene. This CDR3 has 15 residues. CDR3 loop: CASSFSGADSYEQYF. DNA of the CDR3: TGTGCCAGCAGCTTTAGCGGGGCTGACTCCTACGAGCAGTACTTC.

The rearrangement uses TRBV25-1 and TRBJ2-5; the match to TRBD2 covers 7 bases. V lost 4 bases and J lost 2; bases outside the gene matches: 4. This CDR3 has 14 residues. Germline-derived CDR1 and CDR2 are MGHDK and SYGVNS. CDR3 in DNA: TGTGCCAGCAGTGTACTAGCGAGACAAGAGACCCAGTACTTC. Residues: CASSVLARQETQYF.

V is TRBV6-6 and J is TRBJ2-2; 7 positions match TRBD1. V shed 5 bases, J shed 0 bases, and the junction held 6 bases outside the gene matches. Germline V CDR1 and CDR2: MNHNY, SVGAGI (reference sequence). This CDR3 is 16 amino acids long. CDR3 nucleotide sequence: TGTGCCAGCAGTCAAAGGACAGGACCGAACACCGGGGAGCTGTTTTTT. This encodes CASSQRTGPNTGELFF.

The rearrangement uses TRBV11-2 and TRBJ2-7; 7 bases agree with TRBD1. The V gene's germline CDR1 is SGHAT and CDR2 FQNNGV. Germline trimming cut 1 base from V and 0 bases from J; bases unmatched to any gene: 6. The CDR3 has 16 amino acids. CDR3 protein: CASSLAWGTDSYEQYF. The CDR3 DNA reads TGTGCCAGCAGCTTAGCCTGGGGGACAGACTCCTACGAGCAGTACTTC.

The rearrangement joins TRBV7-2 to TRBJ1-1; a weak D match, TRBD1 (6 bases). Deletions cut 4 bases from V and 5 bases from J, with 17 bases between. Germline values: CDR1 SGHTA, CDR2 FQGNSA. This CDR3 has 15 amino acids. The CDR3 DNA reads TGTGCCAGCAGCTCAGCCAACCCAGGGGTTACTGAAGCTTTCTTT. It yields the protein CASSSANPGVTEAFF.